This passage covers 25 T cell receptor beta chains from one sample sequenced in a study of blood T cell repertoires in COVID-19 (dated by TCRdb to about 2020). To prepare the library, the immunoSEQ multiplex PCR assay was applied. Held by TCRdb, this immuneACCESS table contains in-frame sequences only and omits some clones. Under half of the omission traces to an unresolved V gene where checked; the cause of the rest is unknown. The sample table records around 200,000 clones; more than 75% of these occur just once. The ten largest clones capture about 0.96% of the sample. The sample comprised peripheral blood. The origin of the receptors is a woman under 30 who had recovered from COVID-19.

The gene calls are TRBV5-6 and TRBJ1-1; 7 nucleotides agree with TRBD1. The CDR3 loop spans 14 amino acids. Germline V gene sequence: CDR1 SGHDT, CDR2 YYEEEE. V was pared by 1 base and J by 6 bases, with 6 bases of the junction left unmatched. CDR3 sequence: CASSLYGRGAEAFF. As DNA, the CDR3 is TGTGCCAGCAGCTTGTATGGCAGGGGGGCTGAAGCTTTCTTT.

This rearrangement joins TRBV7-9 to TRBJ2-7; the D gene is possibly TRBD1 (5 bases). The CDR3 has 17 amino acids. Germline loops: CDR1 SEHNR, CDR2 FQNEAQ (reference sequence). Trimming took 5 bases from V and 3 from J, leaving 23 bases between them. The CDR3 DNA sequence: TGTGCCAGCAGCCTCCTGGGGCGAAGGCCCAAAGACTACGAGCAGTACGTC. This codes for CASSLLGRRPKDYEQYV.

This sequence joins TRBV7-8 and TRBJ1-1; a weak D match, TRBD1 (6 bases). With 1 base removed from V and 4 bases from J, the gap between germline ends came to 13 bases. In germline, CDR1 is SGHVS, CDR2 FQNEAQ. The CDR3 has 15 amino acids. Here the CDR3 DNA reads TGTGCCAGCAGCTTAGATCCAGGGGTGGGCACTGAAGCTTTCTTT. Amino acid sequence: CASSLDPGVGTEAFF.

The V and J genes are TRBV5-6 and TRBJ2-7, with 8 bases aligning to TRBD2. After removal of 3 bases from V and 5 bases from J, the junction contained 4 bases not matched to a gene. The CDR3 length is 13 residues. CDR1 SGHDT and CDR2 YYEEEE come from the germline V gene. The CDR3 DNA sequence: TGTGCCAGCAGCTGGGGACTAGGAGACGAGCAGTACGTC. Translated, it gives CASSWGLGDEQYV.

The chain has TRBV9 and TRBJ2-3, with D possibly TRBD1 on 6 matching bases. The CDR3 consists of 17 residues. Trimming pared 4 bases from V and 3 bases from J, leaving 21 bases between. Germline CDR1 is SGDLS and CDR2 is YYNGEE. The CDR3 reads CASSTSQGIVWTDTQYF. For the CDR3, the DNA is TGTGCCAGCAGCACCTCTCAGGGGATAGTCTGGACAGATACGCAGTATTTT.

The V call is TRBV3-1 (or the pseudogene TRBV3-2), the J call TRBJ1-3, with D maybe TRBD1 (6 bases). V was clipped by 5 bases and J by 2 bases, with 10 bases between them. The CDR3 runs to 14 residues. Germline V CDR1 and CDR2: LGHDT, YNNKEL (reference sequence). CDR3 nucleotides: TGTGCCAGCAGCTCGAGGGGGACTGGAAACACCATATATTTT. This sequence encodes CASSSRGTGNTIYF.

About this clone: This CDR3 is also generated by other DNA sequences in the sample. The chain combines TRBV4-1 with TRBJ1-5; no firm D call. CDR3 size: 13 residues. From germline, CDR1 is MGHRA and CDR2 YSYEKL. The V and J ends lost 4 bases and 4 bases respectively, with 8 bases between them. The CDR3 is CASSRGANQPQHF. The CDR3 DNA reads as TGCGCCAGCAGCCGGGGAGCTAATCAGCCCCAGCATTTT.

J is TRBJ2-1 and V is TRBV19; TRBD2 agrees at 7 bases. J was trimmed by 6 bases and V by 0 bases; bases with no gene match: 8. CDR1 LNHDA and CDR2 SQIVND come from the germline V gene (reference sequence). The CDR3 runs to 16 residues. Written as DNA, the CDR3 is TGTGCCAGTAGTATAGATCTCCGCGGGAGCGGCAATGAGCAGTTCTTC. This encodes CASSIDLRGSGNEQFF.

This clone came up once. This chain uses TRBV7-6 with TRBJ1-3, with 11 bases matching TRBD1. Germline CDR1 SGHVS, CDR2 FNYEAQ. The J segment lost 3 bases and the V segment lost 5 bases, leaving 6 bases of the junction unmatched. The CDR3 has 16 residues. The CDR3 nucleotides are TGTGCCAGCAGCCTGGGGACAGGGGGATTTGGAAACACCATATATTTT. Amino acids: CASSLGTGGFGNTIYF.

This clone turned up a few times. This rearrangement joins TRBV4-1 to TRBJ2-2; D might be TRBD2 (5 bases). Germline V gives CDR1 MGHRA, CDR2 YSYEKL. The V end lost 3 bases, the J end lost 5 bases, and 10 bases lay between the germline ends. The CDR3 is 14 residues long. CDR3 in amino acids: CASSQSGWTGELFF. DNA for the CDR3: TGCGCCAGCAGCCAGTCGGGGTGGACCGGGGAGCTGTTTTTT.

The V gene is TRBV19, the J gene TRBJ2-7; 8 bases match TRBD2. V lost 6 bases, J lost 2 bases, and 6 bases stayed unmatched. Germline V gives CDR1 LNHDA, CDR2 SQIVND (reference sequence). CDR3 length: 14 residues. CDR3 DNA: TGTGCCAGTAGCCCCGGCGGGGGGCCCTACGAGCAGTACGTC. As protein: CASSPGGGPYEQYV.

This chain uses TRBV29-1 with TRBJ1-3; D unresolved. V lost 1 base to trimming and J lost 7 bases, with 5 bases between them. The germline V gene has CDR1 SQVTM and CDR2 ANQGSEA. This CDR3 spans 11 amino acids. This CDR3 is CSVEARNTIYF. Written as DNA, the CDR3 is TGCAGCGTTGAAGCCAGGAACACCATATATTTT.

J is TRBJ2-3 and V is TRBV5-1; maybe TRBD2 (5 bases). V was cut by 2 bases and J by 4 bases, with 5 bases left in between. The length of the CDR3 is 12 residues. CDR1 is SGHRS and CDR2 is YFSETQ in the germline V gene. The CDR3 is CASSLAADTQYF. In DNA form, the CDR3 reads TGCGCCAGCAGCTTAGCGGCAGATACGCAGTATTTT.

This sequence joins TRBV12-5 and TRBJ1-1; D is uncertain. Germline assignment: CDR1 LGHNT and CDR2 FRNRAP. The CDR3 sequence is 13 residues long. The ends were cut back, 7 bases at V and 1 base at J, with 10 bases in the middle. CDR3 sequence (DNA): TGTGCTAGTGCGCGCCTTGGGAACACTGAAGCTTTCTTT. Translating gives CASARLGNTEAFF.

This clone was found a few times. The rearrangement links TRBV6-6 to TRBJ1-5; 8 nucleotides agree with TRBD1. The junction had 7 bases not matched to a gene; V was cut back by 2 bases and J by 7 bases. The germline gives CDR1 MNHNY, CDR2 SVGAGI (reference sequence). The CDR3 contains 15 residues. The CDR3 bases are TGTGCCAGCAGTTACGGGCAGGGGGCGGGCCAGCCCCAGCATTTT. Translation gives CASSYGQGAGQPQHF.

The rearrangement joins TRBV7-9 to TRBJ2-5, with D perhaps matching TRBD1 (5 bases). This CDR3 is built from 14 residues. V was shortened by 3 bases and J by 2 bases, with 10 bases between the two germline ends. Germline V gene sequence: CDR1 SEHNR, CDR2 FQNEAQ (reference sequence). The CDR3 nucleotides are TGTGCCAGCAGCTTCGGGCAGGGACAAGAGACCCAGTACTTC. This gives the protein CASSFGQGQETQYF.

With regard to this clone: Germline is not matched at one junction end, which may reflect a read error. The chain is built from TRBV29-1 and TRBJ1-2; 7 nucleotides align to TRBD1. This CDR3 contains 14 residues. CDR1 is SQVTM, CDR2 ANQGSEA, per germline. Here the CDR3 reads CSVRGDSQFYGYTF. CDR3 DNA sequence: TGCAGCGTCAGAGGGGACAGTCAATTTTATGGTTACACCTTC.

This chain links TRBV7-3 with TRBJ2-3; 9 nucleotides agree with TRBD2. Germline CDR1 is SGHTA and CDR2 is FQGTGA. This CDR3 is built from 16 residues. V was pared by 1 base and J by 0 bases, with 2 bases of the junction left unmatched. The CDR3 coding sequence is TGTGCCAGCAGCTTAAATAGCGGGGGAAGCACAGATACGCAGTATTTT. Its protein product is CASSLNSGGSTDTQYF.

The chain employs TRBV2 and TRBJ1-3, with 7 bases matching TRBD1. In germline, CDR1 is SNHLY, CDR2 FYNNEI. This CDR3 is built from 15 residues. Losses at the gene ends were 4 bases for V and 3 bases for J; bases not matched to a gene: 6. This chain's CDR3 is CASSGSTGYGNTIYF. The DNA of the CDR3 is TGTGCCAGCAGTGGTTCGACAGGGTATGGAAACACCATATATTTT.

The chain combines TRBV7-3 with TRBJ2-2, with 10 bases lining up with TRBD2. Trimming cost V 5 bases and J 7 bases; bases outside gene matches: 7. From germline, CDR1 is SGHTA and CDR2 FQGTGA. The CDR3 loop spans 15 amino acids. CDR3 amino acids: CASSLLAGVIGELFF. CDR3 DNA sequence: TGTGCCAGCAGCCTCCTAGCGGGAGTGATCGGGGAGCTGTTTTTT.

J is TRBJ1-2 and V is TRBV7-2; D unresolved. The CDR3 spans 14 residues. V was clipped by 2 bases and J by 7 bases, with 14 bases between them. Germline values: CDR1 SGHTA, CDR2 FQGNSA. CDR3 loop: CASSLSKGGIGYTF. The CDR3 nucleotides read TGTGCCAGCAGCTTATCAAAAGGAGGAATTGGCTACACCTTC.

V and J are TRBV19 and TRBJ2-3; 9 bases fit TRBD2. Germline values: CDR1 LNHDA, CDR2 SQIVND (reference sequence). There are 19 residues in the CDR3. V was clipped by 3 bases and J by 0 bases; unmatched bases: 13. CDR3 sequence (DNA): TGTGCCAGTAGTATGTGGGATAGCGGGAGTCGATCAAGCACAGATACGCAGTATTTT. It is translated as CASSMWDSGSRSSTDTQYF.

This clone appeared a single time. This chain links TRBV25-1 with TRBJ2-3; 8 nucleotides match TRBD1. CDR1 is MGHDK and CDR2 is SYGVNS in the germline V gene. The CDR3 runs 15 residues. Losses at the gene ends were 4 bases for V and 1 base for J; bases not matched to a gene: 4. CDR3 residues: CASSAQGAGTDTQYF. The CDR3 DNA is TGTGCCAGCAGTGCGCAGGGGGCTGGCACAGATACGCAGTATTTT.

The genes are TRBV4-3 and TRBJ2-3, with a possible D match to TRBD2 (7 bases). The CDR3 extends over 17 amino acids. V was trimmed by 0 bases and J by 4 bases, leaving 17 bases between them. The V gene's germline CDR1 is LGHNA and CDR2 YSLEER. Here the CDR3 reads CASSQEELGGVPDTQYF. In DNA form, the CDR3 reads TGCGCCAGCAGCCAAGAGGAACTAGGGGGGGTTCCAGATACGCAGTATTTT.

The rearrangement joins TRBV7-9 to TRBJ1-1; TRBD1 is a possible D gene (6 bases). The CDR3 has 15 residues. V dropped 5 bases and J dropped 2 bases, with 15 bases sitting between them. Germline V gene lookup returns CDR1 SEHNR and CDR2 FQNEAQ (reference sequence). CDR3 residues: CASSPYRDTNTEAFF. Here the CDR3 DNA reads TGTGCCAGCAGCCCCTACCGGGACACTAACACTGAAGCTTTCTTT.